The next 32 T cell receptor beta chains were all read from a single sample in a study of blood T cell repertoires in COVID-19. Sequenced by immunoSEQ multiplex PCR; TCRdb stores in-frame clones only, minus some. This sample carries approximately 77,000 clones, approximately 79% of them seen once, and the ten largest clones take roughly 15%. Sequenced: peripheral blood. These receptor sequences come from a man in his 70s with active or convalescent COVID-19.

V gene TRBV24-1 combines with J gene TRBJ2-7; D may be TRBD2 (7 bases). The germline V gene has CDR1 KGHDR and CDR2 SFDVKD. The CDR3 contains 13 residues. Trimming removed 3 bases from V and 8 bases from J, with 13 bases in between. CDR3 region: CATSDLGGGKQYF. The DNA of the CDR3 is TGTGCCACCAGTGATCTGGGGGGGGGCAAGCAGTACTTC.

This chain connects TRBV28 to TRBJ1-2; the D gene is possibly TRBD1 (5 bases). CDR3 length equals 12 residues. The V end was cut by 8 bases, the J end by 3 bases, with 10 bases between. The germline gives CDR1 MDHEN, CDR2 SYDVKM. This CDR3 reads CASGGGDYGYTF. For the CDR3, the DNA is TGTGCCAGCGGGGGAGGGGACTATGGCTACACCTTC.

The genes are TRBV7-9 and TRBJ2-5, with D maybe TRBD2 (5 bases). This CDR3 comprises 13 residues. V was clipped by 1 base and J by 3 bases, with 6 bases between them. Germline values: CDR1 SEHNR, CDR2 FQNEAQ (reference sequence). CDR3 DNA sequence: TGTGCCAGCAGCTTAGGAGGGAAAGAGACCCAGTACTTC. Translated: CASSLGGKETQYF.

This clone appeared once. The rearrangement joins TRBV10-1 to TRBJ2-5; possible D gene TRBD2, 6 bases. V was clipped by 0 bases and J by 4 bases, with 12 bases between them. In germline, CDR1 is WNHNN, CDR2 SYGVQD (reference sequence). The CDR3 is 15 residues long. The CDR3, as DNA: TGCGCCAGCAGTGAGTCGGCGGGGACGACAGAGACCCAGTACTTC. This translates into CASSESAGTTETQYF.

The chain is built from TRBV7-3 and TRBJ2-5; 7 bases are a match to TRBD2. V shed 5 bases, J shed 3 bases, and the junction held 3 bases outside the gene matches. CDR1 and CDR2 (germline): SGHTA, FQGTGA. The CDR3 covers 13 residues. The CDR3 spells CASSLSGEETQYF. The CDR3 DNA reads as TGTGCCAGCAGCCTCAGCGGGGAAGAGACCCAGTACTTC.

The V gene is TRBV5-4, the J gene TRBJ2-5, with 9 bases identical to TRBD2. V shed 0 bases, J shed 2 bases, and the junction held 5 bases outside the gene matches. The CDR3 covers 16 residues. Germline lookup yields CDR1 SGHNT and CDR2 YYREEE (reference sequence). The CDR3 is CASSLAGLAGQETQYF. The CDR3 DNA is TGTGCCAGCAGCTTGGCAGGCCTAGCGGGACAAGAGACCCAGTACTTC.

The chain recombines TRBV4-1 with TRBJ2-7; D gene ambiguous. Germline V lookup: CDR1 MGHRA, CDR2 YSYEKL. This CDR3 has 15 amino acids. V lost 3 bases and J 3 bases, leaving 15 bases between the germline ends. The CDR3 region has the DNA TGCGCCAGCAGCCACAAATTACAGATAGACTACGAGCAGTACTTC. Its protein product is CASSHKLQIDYEQYF.

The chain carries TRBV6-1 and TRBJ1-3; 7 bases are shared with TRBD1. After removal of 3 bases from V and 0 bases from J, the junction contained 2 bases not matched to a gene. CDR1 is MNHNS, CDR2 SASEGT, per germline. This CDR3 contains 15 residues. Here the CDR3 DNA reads TGTGCCAGCAGTGAGACAGGGTACTCTGGAAACACCATATATTTT. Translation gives CASSETGYSGNTIYF.

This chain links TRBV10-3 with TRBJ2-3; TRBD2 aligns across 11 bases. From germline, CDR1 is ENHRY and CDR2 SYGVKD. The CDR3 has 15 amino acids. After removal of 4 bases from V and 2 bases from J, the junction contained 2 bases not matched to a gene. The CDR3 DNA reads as TGTGCCATCAGTGTAGCGGGGGGGGTCACAGATACGCAGTATTTT. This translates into CAISVAGGVTDTQYF.

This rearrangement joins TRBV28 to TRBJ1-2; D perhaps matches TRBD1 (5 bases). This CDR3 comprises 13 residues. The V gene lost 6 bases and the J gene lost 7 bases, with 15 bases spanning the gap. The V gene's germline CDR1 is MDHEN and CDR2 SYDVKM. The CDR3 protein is CASSPRVYSGYTF. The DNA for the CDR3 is TGTGCCAGCAGCCCCAGGGTATACAGTGGCTACACCTTC.

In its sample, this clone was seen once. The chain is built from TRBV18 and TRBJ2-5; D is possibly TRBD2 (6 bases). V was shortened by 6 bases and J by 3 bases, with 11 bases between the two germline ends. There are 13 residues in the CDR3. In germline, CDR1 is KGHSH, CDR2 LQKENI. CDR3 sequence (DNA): TGTGCCAGCTCTAGCGGATTAAAAGAGACCCAGTACTTC. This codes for CASSSGLKETQYF.

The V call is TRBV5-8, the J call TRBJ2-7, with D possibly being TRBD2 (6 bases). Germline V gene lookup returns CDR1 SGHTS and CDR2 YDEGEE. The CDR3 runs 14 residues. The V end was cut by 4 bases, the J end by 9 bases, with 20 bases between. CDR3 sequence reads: CASSLERDSFAQYF. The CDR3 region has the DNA TGTGCCAGCAGCCTGGAACGGGACTCCTTCGCGCAGTACTTC.

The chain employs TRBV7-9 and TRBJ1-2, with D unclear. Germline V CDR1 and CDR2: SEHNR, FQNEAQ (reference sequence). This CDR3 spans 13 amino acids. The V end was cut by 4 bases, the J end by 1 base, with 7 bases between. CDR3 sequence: CASSSSINYGYTF. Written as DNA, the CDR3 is TGTGCCAGCAGCTCCAGTATTAACTATGGCTACACCTTC.

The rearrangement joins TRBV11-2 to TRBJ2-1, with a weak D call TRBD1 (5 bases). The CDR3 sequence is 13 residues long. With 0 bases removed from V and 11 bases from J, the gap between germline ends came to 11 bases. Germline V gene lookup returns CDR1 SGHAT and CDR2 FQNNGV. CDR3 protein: CASSLDPQAKQFF. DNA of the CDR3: TGTGCCAGCAGCTTAGATCCACAGGCCAAGCAGTTCTTC.

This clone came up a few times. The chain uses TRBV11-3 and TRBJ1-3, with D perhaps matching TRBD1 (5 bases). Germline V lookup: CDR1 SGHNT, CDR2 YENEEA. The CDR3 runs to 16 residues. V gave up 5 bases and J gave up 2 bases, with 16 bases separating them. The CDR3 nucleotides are TGTGCCAGCAGCCGGTGGGGGGTGACGGCTGGAAACACCATATATTTT. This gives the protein CASSRWGVTAGNTIYF.

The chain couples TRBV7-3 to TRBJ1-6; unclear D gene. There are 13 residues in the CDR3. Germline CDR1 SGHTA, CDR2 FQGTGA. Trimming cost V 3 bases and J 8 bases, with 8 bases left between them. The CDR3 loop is CASSFGPDSPLHF. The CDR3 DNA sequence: TGTGCCAGCAGCTTTGGTCCGGATTCACCCCTCCACTTT.

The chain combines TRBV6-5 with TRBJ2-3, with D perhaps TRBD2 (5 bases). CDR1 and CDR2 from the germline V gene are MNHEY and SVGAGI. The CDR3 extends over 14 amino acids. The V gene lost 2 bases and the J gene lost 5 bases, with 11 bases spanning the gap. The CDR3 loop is CASSYIGEIDTQYF. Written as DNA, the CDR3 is TGTGCCAGCAGTTACATCGGGGAGATAGATACGCAGTATTTT.

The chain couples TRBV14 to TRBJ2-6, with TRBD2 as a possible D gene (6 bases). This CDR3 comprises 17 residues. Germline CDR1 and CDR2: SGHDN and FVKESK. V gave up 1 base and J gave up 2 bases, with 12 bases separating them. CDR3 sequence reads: CASSQVLSGAGANVLTF. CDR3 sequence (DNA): TGTGCCAGCAGCCAAGTCTTATCGGGGGCTGGGGCCAACGTCCTGACTTTC.

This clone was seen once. The chain's CDR3 is CASSPSGGEETQYF. The CDR3 coding sequence is TGTGCCAGCAGCCCTAGCGGGGGGGAAGAGACCCAGTACTTC. The chain employs TRBV3-1 (or the pseudogene TRBV3-2) and TRBJ2-5, with 12 bases lining up with TRBD2. CDR1 LGHDT and CDR2 YNNKEL come from the germline V gene (reference sequence). The CDR3 spans 14 residues. V lost 4 bases to trimming and J lost 3 bases; unmatched junction nucleotides: 0.

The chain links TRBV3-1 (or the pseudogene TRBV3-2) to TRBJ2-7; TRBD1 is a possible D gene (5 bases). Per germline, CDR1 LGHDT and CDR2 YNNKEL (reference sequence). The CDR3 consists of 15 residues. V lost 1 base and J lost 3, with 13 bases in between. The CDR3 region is CASSQGFTGDYEQYF. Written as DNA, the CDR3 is TGTGCCAGCAGCCAAGGTTTTACAGGTGACTACGAGCAGTACTTC.

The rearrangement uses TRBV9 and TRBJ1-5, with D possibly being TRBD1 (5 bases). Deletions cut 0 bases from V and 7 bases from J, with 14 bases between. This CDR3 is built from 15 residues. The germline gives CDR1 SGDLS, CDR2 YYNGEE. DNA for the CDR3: TGTGCCAGCAGCGTAGCTGGCGTCCCAGGGCAGCCCCAGCATTTT. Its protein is CASSVAGVPGQPQHF. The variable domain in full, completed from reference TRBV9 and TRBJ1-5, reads DSGVTQTPKHLITATGQRVTLRCSPRSGDLSVYWYQQSLDQGLQFLIQYYNGEERAKGNILERFSAQQFPDLHSELNLSSLELGDSALYFCASSVAGVPGQPQHFGDGTRLSIL.

The CDR3 is CASPRTGARGYIYEQYF. Written as DNA, the CDR3 is TGTGCAAGTCCCCGGACCGGGGCCAGGGGATATATCTACGAGCAGTACTTC. The rearrangement uses TRBV12-2 and TRBJ2-7; TRBD1 is the table's D call and was not checked against the DNA. TRBV12-2 is designated a pseudogene. The CDR3 length is 17 residues.

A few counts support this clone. The CDR3 DNA reads TGTGCCAGTAGTCTTACGAGAGATACGCAGTATTTT. Translated, it gives CASSLTRDTQYF. This chain uses TRBV19 with TRBJ2-3, with unresolved D. The CDR3 has 12 residues. V was trimmed by 5 bases and J by 5 bases, leaving 8 bases between them. Germline-derived CDR1 and CDR2 are LNHDA and SQIVND (reference sequence).

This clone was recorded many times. CDR3 coding DNA: TGTGCCTTGGGTAGCTACGAGCAGTACTTC. It codes for CALGSYEQYF. The chain links TRBV30 to TRBJ2-7; D uncertain. Trimming removed 7 bases at V and 3 bases at J, with 7 bases between. This CDR3 has 10 amino acids. In germline, CDR1 is GTSNPN, CDR2 SVGIG (reference sequence).

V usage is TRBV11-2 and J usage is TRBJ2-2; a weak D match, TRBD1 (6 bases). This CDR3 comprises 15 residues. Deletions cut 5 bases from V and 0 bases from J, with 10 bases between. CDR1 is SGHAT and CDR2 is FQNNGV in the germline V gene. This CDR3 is CASSDRFANTGELFF. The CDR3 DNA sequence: TGTGCCAGCAGCGACAGGTTTGCGAACACCGGGGAGCTGTTTTTT.

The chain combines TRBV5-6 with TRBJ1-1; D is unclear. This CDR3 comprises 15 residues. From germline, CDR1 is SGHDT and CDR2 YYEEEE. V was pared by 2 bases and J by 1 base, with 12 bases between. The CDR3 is CASSFLESRNTEAFF. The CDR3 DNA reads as TGTGCCAGCAGCTTTTTAGAATCCCGGAACACTGAAGCTTTCTTT.

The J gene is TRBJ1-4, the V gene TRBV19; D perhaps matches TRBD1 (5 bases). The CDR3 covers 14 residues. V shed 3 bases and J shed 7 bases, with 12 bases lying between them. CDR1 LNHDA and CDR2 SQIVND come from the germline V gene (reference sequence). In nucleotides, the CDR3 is TGTGCCAGTAGTATGGGAGGGGCTGGTGAAAAACTGTTTTTT. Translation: CASSMGGAGEKLFF.

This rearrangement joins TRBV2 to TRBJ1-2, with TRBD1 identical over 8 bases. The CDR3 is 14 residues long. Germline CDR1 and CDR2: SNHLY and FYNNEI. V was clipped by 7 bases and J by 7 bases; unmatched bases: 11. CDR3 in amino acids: CASKDRESAGGYTF. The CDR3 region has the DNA TGTGCCAGCAAGGACAGGGAATCGGCGGGTGGCTACACCTTC.

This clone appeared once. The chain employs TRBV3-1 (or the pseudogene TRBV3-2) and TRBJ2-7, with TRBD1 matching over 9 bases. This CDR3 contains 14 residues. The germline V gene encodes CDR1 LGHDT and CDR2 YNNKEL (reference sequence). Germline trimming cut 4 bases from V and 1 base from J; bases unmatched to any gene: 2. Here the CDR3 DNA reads TGTGCCAGCAGCCCGGGACAGGGTTCCTACGAGCAGTACTTC. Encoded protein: CASSPGQGSYEQYF.

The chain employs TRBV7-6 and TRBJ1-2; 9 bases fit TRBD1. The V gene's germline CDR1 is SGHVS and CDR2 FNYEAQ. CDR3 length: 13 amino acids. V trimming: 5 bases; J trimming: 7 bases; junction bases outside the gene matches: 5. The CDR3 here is CASSPGQGSGYTF. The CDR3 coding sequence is TGTGCCAGCAGCCCGGGACAGGGAAGTGGCTACACCTTC.

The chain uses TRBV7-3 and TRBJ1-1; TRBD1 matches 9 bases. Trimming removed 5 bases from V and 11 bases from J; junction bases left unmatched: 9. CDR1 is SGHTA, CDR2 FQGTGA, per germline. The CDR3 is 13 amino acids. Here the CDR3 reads CASSSMTGGTAFF. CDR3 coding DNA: TGTGCCAGCAGCAGCATGACAGGGGGGACGGCTTTCTTT.

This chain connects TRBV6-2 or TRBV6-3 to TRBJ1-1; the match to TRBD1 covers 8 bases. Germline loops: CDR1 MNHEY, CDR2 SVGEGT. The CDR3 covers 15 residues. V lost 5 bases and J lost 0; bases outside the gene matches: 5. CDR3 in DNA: TGTGCCAGCAGTCAAGGGACAGGCCTGAACACTGAAGCTTTCTTT. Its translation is CASSQGTGLNTEAFF.